The next 27 T cell receptor beta chains were all read from a single sample in a study of identical twins. Using its own MiXCR run on the 5' RACE reads, TCRdb lists one record per CDR3 protein. The sample yields 690,000 or so distinct CDR3 sequences, approximately 9% seen once. The data also belong to a second study, concerning yellow fever vaccine responses in identical twins.

The source material was PBMCs. The receptors originated from a woman in her late teens or twenties in good health.

V usage is TRBV4-2 and J usage is TRBJ2-1; TRBD2 aligns across 14 bases. Germline lookup yields CDR1 LGHNA and CDR2 YNFKEQ. This CDR3 comprises 17 residues. V lost 4 bases to trimming and J lost 5 bases; unmatched junction nucleotides: 7. In nucleotides, the CDR3 is TGTGCCAGCAGCCCACGGACTAGCGGGGGGATGAACAATGAGCAGTTCTTC. Translated: CASSPRTSGGMNNEQFF.

This clonotype showed up just a few times. V gene TRBV7-2 combines with J gene TRBJ2-1, with 7 bases matching TRBD2. There are 12 residues in the CDR3. With 6 bases clipped from V and 9 bases from J, the junction kept 5 bases outside the gene matches. The V gene's germline CDR1 is SGHTA and CDR2 FQGNSA. For the CDR3, the DNA is TGTGCCAGCAGAAGCGGGACGGGTGAGCAGTTCTTC. This codes for CASRSGTGEQFF.

The chain carries TRBV6-1 and TRBJ2-2; D might be TRBD2 (6 bases). The CDR3 extends over 14 amino acids. Trimming took 6 bases from V and 5 from J, leaving 13 bases between them. Germline V CDR1 and CDR2: MNHNS, SASEGT. The CDR3 is CASSQKRVTGELFF. For the CDR3, the DNA is TGTGCCAGCAGCCAGAAGCGGGTGACCGGGGAGCTGTTTTTT.

This clonotype was picked up a small number of times. The chain is built from TRBV29-1 and TRBJ2-5, with TRBD2 identical over 8 bases. J was trimmed by 4 bases and V by 5 bases; bases with no gene match: 12. Germline V CDR1 and CDR2: SQVTM, ANQGSEA. The CDR3 is 15 residues long. CDR3 DNA sequence: TGCAGCGTTAGGAACGGGAGGGCCACCGGAGAGACCCAGTACTTC. Protein sequence: CSVRNGRATGETQYF. The variable domain in full, completed from reference TRBV29-1 and TRBJ2-5, reads SAVISQKPSRDICQRGTSLTIQCQVDSQVTMMFWYRQQPGQSLTLIATANQGSEATYESGFVIDKFPISRPNLTFSTLTVSNMSPEDSSIYLCSVRNGRATGETQYFGPGTRLLVL.

This clonotype was detected a few times. In DNA, the CDR3 is TGTGCCAGCAGCCAAGAGAGGGTGGCTAGCGGGAGGTTGTATGAAAACATTCAGTACTTC. This encodes CASSQERVASGRLYENIQYF. The genes are TRBV28 and TRBJ2-4, with TRBD2 matching 11 bases. With V trimmed by 6 bases and J by 5 bases, 21 bases remained unmatched. The CDR3 has 20 amino acids. Per the germline V gene, CDR1 is MDHEN and CDR2 is SYDVKM.

This clonotype was detected many times. The rearrangement links TRBV20-1 to TRBJ2-1; TRBD2 matches at 9 bases. This CDR3 is 17 amino acids long. V lost 3 bases to trimming and J lost 8 bases; unmatched junction nucleotides: 17. Germline-derived CDR1 and CDR2 are DFQATT and SNEGSKA (reference sequence). The CDR3 is CSASRLGWREGPYEQFF. The CDR3 DNA is TGCAGTGCTAGTCGCTTAGGTTGGCGGGAGGGCCCCTATGAGCAGTTCTTC.

This clonotype was found a few times. This rearrangement joins TRBV24-1 to TRBJ2-1; 10 bases fit TRBD2. The germline gives CDR1 KGHDR, CDR2 SFDVKD. The CDR3 is 16 residues long. The junction had 6 bases not matched to a gene; V was cut back by 3 bases and J by 5 bases. Written as DNA, the CDR3 is TGTGCCACCAGTGATGCGGGACTAGCGCTAGACAATGAGCAGTTCTTC. Protein product: CATSDAGLALDNEQFF.

This clonotype was observed a handful of times. The chain combines TRBV6-5 with TRBJ2-3; D uncertain. This CDR3 has 16 amino acids. The germline gives CDR1 MNHEY, CDR2 SVGAGI. V gave up 3 bases and J gave up 0 bases, with 13 bases separating them. The CDR3 protein is CASSYSALDSTDTQYF. The CDR3 bases are TGTGCCAGCAGTTATTCGGCGTTGGATAGCACAGATACGCAGTATTTT.

The rearrangement uses TRBV21-1 and TRBJ2-3; no check of the table's D call, TRBD1, against the DNA was made. TRBV21-1 is given as a pseudogene. The CDR3 extends over 17 amino acids. This chain's CDR3 is CASRRDRNRISTDTQYF. The CDR3 nucleotides are TGTGCCAGCAGACGCGACCGGAACAGGATTAGCACAGATACGCAGTATTTT.

Many counts were recorded for this clonotype. The rearrangement joins TRBV7-2 to TRBJ1-2; perhaps TRBD1 as D (6 bases). The germline gives CDR1 SGHTA, CDR2 FQGNSA. CDR3 size: 14 residues. Trimming cost V 4 bases and J 3 bases, with 12 bases left between them. In nucleotides, the CDR3 is TGTGCCAGCAGCTCTCGGACAGCCGACTATGGCTACACCTTC. Residues: CASSSRTADYGYTF.

This clonotype was counted ten times or more. The chain recombines TRBV7-9 with TRBJ2-7; 8 bases are shared with TRBD2. V gave up 2 bases and J gave up 4 bases; unmatched junction bases: 10. Germline CDR1 is SEHNR and CDR2 is FQNEAQ (reference sequence). CDR3 length equals 16 residues. As DNA, the CDR3 is TGTGCCAGCAGCTTATTTATTGGGACTAGAGGGTACGAGCAGTACTTC. Amino acid sequence: CASSLFIGTRGYEQYF. The full variable domain, in which reference TRBV7-9 and TRBJ2-7 provide the parts outside the CDR3, is DTGVSQNPRHKITKRGQNVTFRCDPISEHNRLYWYRQTLGQGPEFLTYFQNEAQLEKSRLLSDRFSAERPKGSFSTLEIQRTEQGDSAMYLCASSLFIGTRGYEQYFGPGTRLTVT.

This clonotype was detected only a few times. V is TRBV4-2 and J is TRBJ2-7; 7 nucleotides match TRBD1. Germline lookup yields CDR1 LGHNA and CDR2 YNFKEQ. The CDR3 runs 15 residues. The V and J ends lost 2 bases and 2 bases, in that order; junction bases with no gene match: 6. CDR3 loop: CASSQFRTGPYEQYF. In DNA, the CDR3 is TGTGCCAGCAGCCAATTTAGGACAGGACCCTACGAGCAGTACTTC.

This clonotype was seen many times. The genes are TRBV6-2 or TRBV6-3 and TRBJ2-1; 11 nucleotides align to TRBD2. The CDR3 contains 19 residues. V shed 5 bases, J shed 4 bases, and the junction held 16 bases outside the gene matches. Germline V gene lookup returns CDR1 MNHEY and CDR2 SVGEGT. CDR3 nucleotides: TGTGCCAGCAGTCCCGGGGGTAGGCTAGCGGGAGGACCATACAATGAGCAGTTCTTC. It translates to CASSPGGRLAGGPYNEQFF.

The sample holds a few counts of this clonotype. The chain employs TRBV13 and TRBJ2-5, with 8 nucleotides matching TRBD2. Germline lookup yields CDR1 PRHDT and CDR2 FYEKMQ (reference sequence). This CDR3 is built from 18 residues. V lost 1 base, J lost 4 bases, and 14 bases stayed unmatched. The CDR3 loop is CASSLDGMEGLAGETQYF. CDR3 DNA: TGTGCCAGCAGCTTAGATGGCATGGAGGGGCTAGCGGGAGAGACCCAGTACTTC.

This chain connects TRBV5-1 to TRBJ2-5; D may be TRBD1 or TRBD2 (5 bases each). Germline assignment: CDR1 SGHRS and CDR2 YFSETQ. Trimming pared 5 bases from V and 2 bases from J, leaving 10 bases between. This CDR3 has 13 amino acids. The DNA for the CDR3 is TGCGCCAGCAGAATAGGGACGCAAGAGACCCAGTACTTC. This translates into CASRIGTQETQYF.

In its sample, this clonotype was seen many times. The CDR3 loop is CASSLGLAGAEQYF. CDR3 DNA sequence: TGCGCCAGCAGCTTGGGGCTAGCGGGAGCCGAGCAGTACTTC. The rearrangement links TRBV5-1 to TRBJ2-7; TRBD2 agrees at 10 bases. From germline, CDR1 is SGHRS and CDR2 YFSETQ. The CDR3 contains 14 residues. J gave up 6 bases and V 0 bases, and 3 bases lay outside the gene matches.

The chain employs TRBV7-2 and TRBJ2-5; a possible D gene is TRBD2 (7 bases). Trimming pared 3 bases from V and 5 bases from J, leaving 16 bases between. Germline CDR1 and CDR2: SGHTA and FQGNSA. This CDR3 is 15 amino acids long. DNA for the CDR3: TGTGCCAGCAGCTTGGAACTAGGGGGGGATGAGACCCAGTACTTC. Residues: CASSLELGGDETQYF.

This rearrangement joins TRBV19 to TRBJ1-4; the D gene is possibly TRBD1 (5 bases). The length of the CDR3 is 16 residues. Per the germline V gene, CDR1 is LNHDA and CDR2 is SQIVND (reference sequence). V gave up 5 bases and J gave up 8 bases, with 21 bases separating them. The CDR3: CASSGGGTWTDEKLFF. The DNA of the CDR3 is TGTGCCAGTAGTGGTGGGGGGACGTGGACTGACGAAAAACTGTTTTTT.

This clonotype appeared many times. The chain employs TRBV27 and TRBJ2-5; TRBD2 aligns across 9 bases. Trimming at V came to 3 bases and at J to 1 base, leaving 3 bases not matched to a gene. The CDR3 is 15 amino acids. The germline CDR1 and CDR2 sequences are MNHEY and SMNVEV (reference sequence). Here the CDR3 reads CASSLFSGGQETQYF. The CDR3 DNA reads as TGTGCCAGCAGTTTGTTTAGCGGGGGCCAAGAGACCCAGTACTTC.

This clonotype came up a few times. This sequence joins TRBV4-3 and TRBJ2-1; D assignment may be TRBD1 or TRBD2 (5 bases each). Germline loops: CDR1 LGHNA, CDR2 YSLEER. V was trimmed by 2 bases and J by 10 bases, leaving 12 bases between them. This CDR3 is 13 amino acids long. CDR3 nucleotide sequence: TGCGCCAGCAGCCAACGTAGCGAGGGGGAGCAGTTCTTC. It translates to CASSQRSEGEQFF.

The gene calls are TRBV10-3 and TRBJ2-3; tentatively, D is TRBD1 (6 bases). Trimming stripped 8 bases from V and 2 bases from J, with 11 bases between. From germline, CDR1 is ENHRY and CDR2 SYGVKD. The CDR3 sequence is 13 residues long. The CDR3 DNA sequence: TGTGCCATCGCTCAGGGGAACACAGATACGCAGTATTTT. As protein: CAIAQGNTDTQYF.

In its sample, this clonotype was seen many times. The chain has TRBV6-1 and TRBJ2-7; 8 nucleotides align to TRBD1. CDR3 length: 14 residues. The germline V gene encodes CDR1 MNHNS and CDR2 SASEGT. V trimming: 10 bases; J trimming: 6 bases; junction bases outside the gene matches: 14. The CDR3 nucleotides read TGTGCCACGGGCCGTTTACAGGGGGACCTCGAGCAGTACTTC. This codes for CATGRLQGDLEQYF.

The V and J genes are TRBV6-6 and TRBJ2-3; D unresolved. The V gene lost 7 bases and the J gene lost 4 bases, with 12 bases spanning the gap. Germline V gene sequence: CDR1 MNHNY, CDR2 SVGAGI (reference sequence). The CDR3 has 13 amino acids. The CDR3 coding sequence is TGTGCCAGCACCCAAAGCGTGGCAGATACGCAGTATTTT. This codes for CASTQSVADTQYF.

The chain couples TRBV24-1 to TRBJ2-1, with 8 positions matching TRBD1. The trim removed 4 bases at V and 10 bases at J, leaving 14 bases unmatched. The CDR3 is 16 residues long. Germline CDR1 and CDR2: KGHDR and SFDVKD. CDR3 DNA: TGTGCCACCAGTGAACCTGACAGGGGATCGGTTGGGGAGCAGTTCTTC. This codes for CATSEPDRGSVGEQFF.

This clonotype was seen repeatedly, ten times or more. The chain recombines TRBV29-1 with TRBJ2-3; D may be TRBD1 (5 bases). Trimming took off 3 bases at V and 7 bases at J, with 11 bases between the two ends. Per the germline V gene, CDR1 is SQVTM and CDR2 is ANQGSEA. The CDR3 contains 12 residues. The CDR3 reads CSVEIRDNTQYF. For the CDR3, the DNA is TGCAGCGTTGAGATCAGGGATAATACGCAGTATTTT.

The rearrangement uses TRBV6-1 and TRBJ2-5, with D maybe TRBD2 (6 bases). CDR3 length: 14 amino acids. Germline V lookup: CDR1 MNHNS, CDR2 SASEGT. Trimming cost V 6 bases and J 1 base, with 12 bases left between them. CDR3 in DNA: TGTGCCAGCAGGCTCTGGGACTCCCAAGAGACCCAGTACTTC. It yields the protein CASRLWDSQETQYF.

V usage is TRBV7-9 and J usage is TRBJ2-2; D remains unclear. The CDR3 covers 15 residues. Germline CDR1 and CDR2: SEHNR and FQNEAQ (reference sequence). Trimming left V 3 bases short and J 0 bases short, with 8 bases between. CDR3 loop: CASSLWVSNTGELFF. CDR3 coding DNA: TGTGCCAGCAGCTTGTGGGTTTCGAACACCGGGGAGCTGTTTTTT.